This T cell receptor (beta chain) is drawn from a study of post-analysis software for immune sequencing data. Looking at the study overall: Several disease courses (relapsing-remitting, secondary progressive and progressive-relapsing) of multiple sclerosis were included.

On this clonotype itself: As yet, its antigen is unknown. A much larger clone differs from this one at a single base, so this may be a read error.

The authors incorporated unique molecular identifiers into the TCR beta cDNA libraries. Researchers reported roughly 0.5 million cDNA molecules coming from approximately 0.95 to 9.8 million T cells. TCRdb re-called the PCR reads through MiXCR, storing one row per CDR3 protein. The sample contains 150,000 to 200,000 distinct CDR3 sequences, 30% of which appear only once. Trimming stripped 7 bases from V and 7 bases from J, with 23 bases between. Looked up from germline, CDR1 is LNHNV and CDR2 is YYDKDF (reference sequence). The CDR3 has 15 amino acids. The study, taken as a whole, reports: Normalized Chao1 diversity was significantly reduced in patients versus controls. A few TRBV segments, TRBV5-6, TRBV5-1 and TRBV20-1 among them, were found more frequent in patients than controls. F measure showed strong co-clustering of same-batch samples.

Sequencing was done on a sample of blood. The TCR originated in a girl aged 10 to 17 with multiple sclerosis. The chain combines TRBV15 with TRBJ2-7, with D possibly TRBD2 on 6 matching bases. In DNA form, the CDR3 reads TGTGCCACCAACAGTGACCCTGGACTAACCCTTGAGCAGTACTTC. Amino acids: CATNSDPGLTLEQYF.